Each of the 5 T cell receptor beta chains below was sequenced from the same sample in a study of T cell responses to AZD1222 COVID-19 vaccine. Only in-frame clones appear in the TCRdb table, and some are missing; sequencing was by immunoSEQ multiplex PCR. The data hold around 110,000 clones, with roughly 85% observed a single time. The sample here was peripheral blood, taken on day 0 of MenACWY control vaccination. Source of these receptors: an adult in good health.

V usage is TRBV7-6 and J usage is TRBJ2-1; 14 bases are shared with TRBD2. Germline trimming cut 0 bases from V and 0 bases from J; bases unmatched to any gene: 4. The length of the CDR3 is 19 residues. Germline lookup yields CDR1 SGHVS and CDR2 FNYEAQ. The CDR3 sequence: CASSLAGTSGGSSYNEQFF. The DNA of the CDR3 is TGTGCCAGCAGCTTAGCGGGGACTAGCGGGGGTAGCTCCTACAATGAGCAGTTCTTC.

V gene TRBV30 combines with J gene TRBJ2-5; D is uncertain. Trimming took off 0 bases at V and 3 bases at J, with 5 bases between the two ends. Germline assignment: CDR1 GTSNPN and CDR2 SVGIG (reference sequence). The CDR3 totals 12 residues. The CDR3 protein is CAWSVTEETQYF. CDR3 in DNA: TGTGCCTGGAGTGTGACCGAAGAGACCCAGTACTTC.

Concerning this clone itself: Different DNA sequences within this sample yield the same CDR3. The CDR3 bases are TGCAGCGTTGAGGGACAGGGGATCACAGATACGCAGTATTTT. This translates into CSVEGQGITDTQYF. The genes are TRBV29-1 and TRBJ2-3; 10 bases fit TRBD1. Losses at the gene ends were 3 bases for V and 2 bases for J; bases not matched to a gene: 2. The CDR3 sequence is 14 residues long. Germline V gene sequence: CDR1 SQVTM, CDR2 ANQGSEA.

V is TRBV5-4 and J is TRBJ2-5; 10 nucleotides agree with TRBD2. V lost 4 bases, J lost 3 bases, and 9 bases stayed unmatched. CDR1 and CDR2 (germline): SGHNT, YYREEE (reference sequence). The CDR3 contains 16 residues. Here the CDR3 reads CASSPQRSGGEETQYF. CDR3 sequence (DNA): TGTGCCAGCAGCCCCCAGAGAAGCGGGGGGGAAGAGACCCAGTACTTC.

This clone occurred once. The chain combines TRBV3-1 (or the pseudogene TRBV3-2) with TRBJ1-2; no reliable D call. The CDR3 spans 14 residues. CDR1 LGHDT and CDR2 YNNKEL come from the germline V gene (reference sequence). Trimming took off 2 bases at V and 5 bases at J, with 12 bases between the two ends. The CDR3 loop reads CASSQRNLEYGYTF. The CDR3, as DNA: TGTGCCAGCAGCCAACGGAACCTAGAATATGGCTACACCTTC.